This T cell receptor (beta chain) was retrieved from a study of blood T cell repertoires in COVID-19. On the study more broadly: Researchers got acute and convalescent COVID-19 samples from the United States, Italy and Spain. Sources were T cells, B-cell-depleted T cells, or PBMCs; the material itself was cDNA or gDNA.

Some clones are missing from TCRdb's copy, which holds only in-frame ones; the method was immunoSEQ multiplex PCR. The data show nearly 45,000 clones, 75% to 90% seen once. V dropped 2 bases and J dropped 5 bases, with 9 bases sitting between them. Germline V gene lookup returns CDR1 MGHDK and CDR2 SYGVNS. This CDR3 has 13 amino acids. The genes are TRBV25-1 and TRBJ2-5; D ambiguous. The sequenced sample consisted of peripheral blood. This TCR was recovered from a woman older than 75 in a cohort sampled during active or convalescent COVID-19. The chain's CDR3 is CASSEASVETQYF. CDR3 in DNA: TGTGCCAGCAGTGAAGCTTCGGTGGAGACCCAGTACTTC.